The rows below give T cell receptor beta chains drawn from one sample of a study of control samples from healthy donors and cancer patients. Produced via immunoSEQ multiplex PCR; TCRdb's table is partial and in-frame only. Among 160,000 or so clones, roughly 95% were seen once, and the ten largest hold over 0.9%. Source material: blood. These receptors all stem from a woman between 25 and 40 years old in good health. The CDR3 runs from the conserved cysteine through the conserved F or W. Fields, in order: clone size, J gene, D gene, V gene, CDR3 DNA, CDR3 protein. The D gene is left open where the match is weak. The listing skips clone size in some rows; elsewhere it reads once, few, many or a size class.

>.|TRBJ1-1|.|TRBV9
TGTGCCAGCAGCGCCATTTCGAACACTGAAGCTTTCTTT
CASSAISNTEAFF
>.|TRBJ2-7|.|TRBV28
TGTGCCAGCAGTTTACTCCACCTTAAACACGAGCAGTACTTC
CASSLLHLKHEQYF
>.|TRBJ1-4|.|TRBV6-5
TGTGCCAGCGCTCGAGGGGGTCGTAATGAAAAACTGTTTTTT
CASARGGRNEKLFF
>.|TRBJ2-1|.|TRBV5-1
TGCGCCAGCAGCTTGTTTCGCCAGAACTACAATGAGCAGTTCTTC
CASSLFRQNYNEQFF
>.|TRBJ1-2|TRBD1|TRBV6-5
TGTGCCAGCAGTCGGGACAGGGTTCAGGGGGGCTACACCTTC
CASSRDRVQGGYTF
>.|TRBJ1-6|.|TRBV20-1
TGCAGTGCTAGTACGTTCAGGGATAATTCACCCCTCCACTTT
CSASTFRDNSPLHF
>.|TRBJ1-6|.|TRBV6-5
TGTGCCAGCAGCGTACCGGGCTTAGGGTCACCCCTCCACTTT
CASSVPGLGSPLHF
>.|TRBJ2-1|.|TRBV27
TGTGCCAGCACCATTAGGGCCAGGGCAAATGCGGCCAGCTCCTACAATGAGCAGTTCTTC
CASTIRARANAASSYNEQFF
>once|TRBJ1-1|TRBD1|TRBV6-5
TGTGCCAGCAGTTCCGGGACAGTAGTTGAAGCTTTCTTT
CASSSGTVVEAFF
>.|TRBJ1-5|.|TRBV6-5
TGTGCCAGCAGCAGTAGGCGCAATCAGCCCCAGCATTTT
CASSSRRNQPQHF
>.|TRBJ1-4|TRBD1|TRBV28
TGTGCCAGCAGACAGGGGGTAGTTCATGGTGAAAAACTGTTTTTT
CASRQGVVHGEKLFF
>.|TRBJ1-4|.|TRBV19
TGTGCCAGTAGTATTGGGAGAGCAACTAATGAAAAACTGTTTTTT
CASSIGRATNEKLFF